This entry describes one T cell receptor (beta chain). This clone occurred once. The antigen it recognizes is unknown. Base qualities are not provided; no much larger clone lies one nucleotide away. This entry belongs to a study of radiotherapy plus CTLA-4 blockade in lung cancer (dated by TCRdb to the late 2010s). A note on the overall study: Objective responses were observed in about a sixth of enrolled patients, and disease control was achieved in roughly 29%.

Library preparation employed the immunoSEQ multiplex PCR assay. TCRdb provides this immuneACCESS table in a form limited to in-frame rearrangements. Some clones are lacking; in checked studies, under half of them reflect an unresolved V gene, and why the rest are absent is not known. For this sample there are around 53,000 clones; 86% appear just once. The ten largest account for about a sixth of the sample. What the work shows at the level of the full study, not this receptor alone: After treatment with radiotherapy and ipilimumab, TCR clones that came from tumors expanded in the peripheral blood. Increased serum interferon-beta after radiation, together with early dynamic changes in blood T cell clones, were reported to be the strongest predictors of response.

The study tested focal radiation therapy combined with CTLA-4 blockade (ipilimumab) in patients with chemo-refractory metastatic non-small-cell lung cancer. V is cut by 1 base and J by 1 base, and the space between the germline ends is 8 bases. The germline V gene supplies CDR1 SGHTA and CDR2 FQGNSA. Its CDR3 holds 15 amino acids, cysteine through phenylalanine. CDR3 DNA is the only sequence kept; it has 45 bases, read in frame from the first base. This receptor chain uses TRBV7-2 and TRBJ1-5; too little of a D gene remains to name it. Sequencing used peripheral blood, obtained from a patient treated with radiotherapy plus ipilimumab. The TCR was taken from a human donor with non-small cell lung cancer that progressed on radiotherapy plus ipilimumab. Some clones in this sample may be carry-over from other donors' samples. The bases read TGTGCCAGCAGCTTAGTGGCGGTGAGCAATCAGCCCCAGCATTTT. Its product reads: CASSLVAVSNQPQHF.